Following are 19 T cell receptor beta chains from one sample sequenced in a study of tumor and adjacent non-tumor tissue in lung cancer (dated by TCRdb to 2017 to 2018). Preparation of the library involved multiplex PCR. The run used an Illumina HiSeq 2500. TCRbeta libraries were built by three rounds of nested PCR using primers (Table S4), following protocols modified from ARM-PCR. TCRdb reran the public reads through fastp at Q25 and MiXCR, keeping productive beta chains. CDR3 protein sequences are deduplicated, and each keeps its most common genes and DNA. The sample profile shows approximately 79,000 distinct CDR3 sequences; approximately 77% of them were found once. The top ten clonotypes cover roughly a tenth of the sample. RNA was extracted from bulk unsorted tissue and checked for quality with a NanoDrop ND-1000 and an Agilent 2100. Sequenced: lung tumor tissue. These TCRs come from a middle-aged woman with non-small cell lung cancer.

About this clonotype itself: Compared with germline, one end of the junction differs, possibly owing to a read error. The chain employs TRBV6-5 and TRBJ1-3; no reliable D call. This CDR3 comprises 14 residues. The germline V gene has CDR1 MNHEY and CDR2 SVGAGI. The CDR3 sequence: CASSPGEGINTVHF. The CDR3 DNA is TGTGCCAGCAGCCCCGGGGAAGGGATAAACACCGTACATTTT.

Comments on this clonotype: This may arise from a read error, as a much more abundant clone is one base away. The CDR3 reads CANSLLKGLLNMNTEAFF. The CDR3 nucleotides read TGTGCCAACAGCTTGCTGAAGGGACTCTTAAACATGAACACTGAAGCTTTCTTT. The V call is TRBV5-5, the J call TRBJ1-1, with a weak D call TRBD1 (5 bases). The CDR3 is 18 residues long. In germline, CDR1 is SGHKS, CDR2 YYEKEE (reference sequence).

As for this clonotype: A much larger clonotype is one base distant, so this may be a read error. The rearrangement joins TRBV7-8 to TRBJ1-5; possibly TRBD1 for D (5 bases). The CDR3 has 13 amino acids. The germline V gene has CDR1 SGHVS and CDR2 FQNEAQ. V shed 7 bases and J shed 3 bases, with 10 bases lying between them. This chain's CDR3 is CASTYRINQPQHF. The CDR3 bases are TGTGCCAGCACCTACAGGATCAATCAGCCCCAGCATTTT.

This clonotype was found many times. A read error is possible here, since a much larger clone lies one base away. J is TRBJ2-5 and V is TRBV5-1; 7 bases are a match to TRBD1. Germline V lookup: CDR1 SGHRS, CDR2 YFSETQ. CDR3 length equals 15 residues. After removal of 0 bases from V and 7 bases from J, the junction contained 9 bases not matched to a gene. CDR3 in amino acids: CASSLGGLPGGTQYF. CDR3 bases: TGCGCCAGCAGCTTGGGTGGTCTTCCAGGGGGGACCCAGTACTTC.

Note on this clonotype: Relative to the germline gene, one junction end is altered; a read error may explain this. The chain uses TRBV11-3 and TRBJ2-7; perhaps D is TRBD1 or TRBD2 (5 bases each). CDR3 length: 12 residues. Per the germline V gene, CDR1 is SGHNT and CDR2 is YENEEA. The CDR3 protein is CVSSVERGEQYF. CDR3 nucleotides: TGTGTCAGCAGCGTAGAGAGGGGCGAGCAGTACTTC.

Details on this clonotype: One end of the junction is discordant with germline, which a read error may explain. The rearrangement uses TRBV29-1 and TRBJ2-2; D may be TRBD1 (6 bases). CDR3 size: 16 residues. CDR1 and CDR2 (germline): SQVTM, ANQGSEA. CDR3 DNA: TGCAGCCTTGAAGAGAGGGGGAATCGGGTAGGCGGGGAGCTGTTTTTT. Amino acid sequence: CSLEERGNRVGGELFF.

Comment on this clonotype: At one end the junction does not follow the germline gene, possibly because of a read error. The chain uses TRBV11-2 and TRBJ2-1; TRBD2 aligns across 8 bases. Germline values: CDR1 SGHAT, CDR2 FQNNGV. The CDR3 covers 15 residues. The CDR3: CVSSLDPSGGIERFF. CDR3 coding DNA: TGTGTCAGCAGCCTAGATCCCAGCGGGGGCATTGAGCGATTCTTC.

By share, this clonotype counts as medium-sized. V usage is TRBV11-3 and J usage is TRBJ2-4, with a possible D match to TRBD1 (7 bases). The CDR3 loop spans 17 amino acids. Germline CDR1 reads SGHNT; CDR2 reads YENEEA. Trimming left V 5 bases short and J 2 bases short, with 19 bases between. CDR3 sequence (DNA): TGTGCCAGCAGCGGAGGGGGCACCCGGTTGCCCAAAAACATTCAGTACTTC. It specifies CASSGGGTRLPKNIQYF.

To note about this clonotype: This may stem from a read error, because a much larger clone lies one nucleotide away. The V gene is TRBV9, the J gene TRBJ2-1; 8 positions agree with TRBD2. The CDR3 loop spans 17 amino acids. Germline lookup yields CDR1 SGDLS and CDR2 YYNGEE. J lost 4 bases, V lost 1 base, and 10 bases had no gene match. Here the CDR3 DNA reads TGTGCCAGCAGCGTAAGGGTGGGCAGCGGGGGTTACAATGAGCAGTTCTTC. This translates into CASSVRVGSGGYNEQFF.

A few counts support this clonotype. The rearrangement joins TRBV29-1 to TRBJ2-1; D may be TRBD1 (5 bases). This CDR3 comprises 12 residues. CDR1 and CDR2 (germline): SQVTM, ANQGSEA. Trimming took off 3 bases at V and 4 bases at J, with 7 bases between the two ends. The CDR3 region is CSVDSGYNEQFF. The CDR3 nucleotides are TGCAGCGTTGATTCAGGGTACAATGAGCAGTTCTTC.

This clonotype appeared once. J is TRBJ2-1 and V is TRBV6-6; possible D gene TRBD2, 7 bases. Germline-derived CDR1 and CDR2 are MNHNY and SVGAGI (reference sequence). The CDR3 extends over 14 amino acids. Deletions cut 6 bases from V and 12 bases from J, with 21 bases between. In DNA form, the CDR3 reads TGTGCCAGCAGGGGGAGGGGGAGCTACAACGGGCAGTTCTTC. This translates into CASRGRGSYNGQFF.

Ten or more counts support this clonotype. The chain couples TRBV12-3 or TRBV12-4 to TRBJ1-5; D is perhaps TRBD1 (5 bases). V dropped 4 bases and J dropped 5 bases, with 21 bases sitting between them. The CDR3 is 17 residues long. CDR3 protein: CASSSGFKEGEHQPQHF. CDR3 in DNA: TGTGCCAGCAGTTCGGGATTCAAGGAAGGGGAACATCAGCCCCAGCATTTT.

Here the CDR3 DNA reads TGTGTCAGGAACTCTCGGGCCTACGAGCAGTACTTC. Amino acid sequence: CVRNSRAYEQYF. The chain links TRBV28 to TRBJ2-7, with no clear D. The CDR3 sequence is 12 residues long. From germline, CDR1 is MDHEN and CDR2 SYDVKM.

The CDR3 loop is CASSPTRTGGGEQFF. CDR3 nucleotides: TGTGCCAGCAGTCCGACCAGGACAGGGGGAGGTGAGCAGTTCTTC. The chain employs TRBV6-5 and TRBJ2-1, with 10 bases aligning to TRBD1. After removal of 5 bases from V and 9 bases from J, the junction contained 10 bases not matched to a gene. This CDR3 comprises 15 residues. Germline-derived CDR1 and CDR2 are MNHEY and SVGAGI.

V gene TRBV12-3 or TRBV12-4 combines with J gene TRBJ2-5, with a tentative D call TRBD2 (5 bases). V was cut by 10 bases and J by 4 bases, with 10 bases left in between. The CDR3 sequence is 11 residues long. The CDR3 sequence is CANSERETQYF. CDR3 DNA: TGTGCCAATAGCGAAAGAGAGACCCAGTACTTC.

In this sample, this clonotype turned up once. The junction does not match germline at one end; this may be a read error. The chain combines TRBV11-3 with TRBJ2-2, with D hard to call. Germline loops: CDR1 SGHNT, CDR2 YENEEA. This CDR3 comprises 14 residues. In DNA, the CDR3 is TGTACCAGCAGCCCACGAGGGAACACCGGGGAGCTGTTTTTT. Encoded protein: CTSSPRGNTGELFF.

As to this clonotype: This clone may be a read error of a much larger clone one base away. This chain joins TRBV20-1 and TRBJ2-7, with D uncertain. The germline CDR1 and CDR2 sequences are DFQATT and SNEGSKA (reference sequence). The CDR3 runs 9 residues. CDR3 amino acids: CSAREEELF. CDR3 sequence (DNA): TGCAGTGCTAGAGAAGAGGAGCTCTTC.

Points on this clonotype: Compared with germline, one end of the junction differs, possibly owing to a read error. The chain combines TRBV11-2 with TRBJ2-1, with TRBD2 as a possible D gene (6 bases). The CDR3 has 11 residues. Germline V lookup: CDR1 SGHAT, CDR2 FQNNGV. CDR3 loop: CASSHGRWQLF. Written as DNA, the CDR3 is TGTGCCAGCAGCCATGGGAGGTGGCAGCTCTTC.

This clonotype was seen more than once but under ten times. Being one base from a much bigger clone, this may be a read error. This chain uses TRBV6-4 with TRBJ2-1, with D possibly being TRBD2 (6 bases). The CDR3 extends over 16 amino acids. Germline CDR1 reads MRHNA; CDR2 reads SNTAGT. This chain's CDR3 is CASSGKGGGNYNELFF. As DNA, the CDR3 is TGTGCCAGCAGTGGAAAAGGCGGAGGGAACTACAATGAGCTGTTCTTC.